The 24 T cell receptor beta chains reported below all come from one sample, sequenced in a study of blood T cell repertoires in COVID-19. Sequencing was performed with immunoSEQ multiplex PCR; in TCRdb, only in-frame clones are kept and a portion is missing. The repertoire holds about 260,000 clones, with around nine tenths as singletons. Sequenced sample: PBMCs or T cells enriched from blood (not recorded which). The receptors were sampled from a woman in her thirties or forties who had been exposed to COVID-19.

The V and J genes are TRBV11-3 and TRBJ1-2, with TRBD1 matching over 10 bases. The V segment lost 1 base and the J segment 4 bases; nucleotides outside the gene matches: 0. Germline V CDR1 and CDR2: SGHNT, YENEEA. The CDR3 has 14 amino acids. Here the CDR3 DNA reads TGTGCCAGCAGCTTAGGGGACAGGGGCTATGGCTACACCTTC. This sequence encodes CASSLGDRGYGYTF. Using reference TRBV11-3 and TRBJ1-2 for the parts outside the CDR3, the full variable domain is EAGVVQSPRYKIIEKKQPVAFWCNPISGHNTLYWYLQNLGQGPELLIRYENEEAVDDSQLPKDRFSAERLKGVDSTLKIQPAELGDSAVYLCASSLGDRGYGYTFGSGTRLTVV.

J is TRBJ2-1 and V is TRBV4-3; a possible D gene is TRBD2 (7 bases). Germline lookup yields CDR1 LGHNA and CDR2 YSLEER. Trimming removed 6 bases at V and 2 bases at J, with 14 bases between. The CDR3 has 15 residues. The CDR3 DNA is TGCGCCAGCAGTCGGTCGGGGGGCCCCTACAATGAGCAGTTCTTC. Its protein is CASSRSGGPYNEQFF.

This clone was seen only once. The chain is built from TRBV30 and TRBJ2-2, with TRBD1 as a possible D gene (5 bases). The CDR3 totals 14 residues. From germline, CDR1 is GTSNPN and CDR2 SVGIG (reference sequence). Trimming took 4 bases from V and 1 from J, leaving 10 bases between them. CDR3 protein: CAWIRQLNTGELFF. The DNA for the CDR3 is TGTGCCTGGATTAGACAGTTGAACACCGGGGAGCTGTTTTTT.

J is TRBJ2-2 and V is TRBV24-1; D perhaps matches TRBD1 (6 bases). This CDR3 comprises 14 residues. V lost 5 bases to trimming and J lost 6 bases, with 12 bases between them. CDR1 and CDR2 (germline): KGHDR, SFDVKD. The CDR3 coding sequence is TGTGCCACCAGTGGTGACAGGCTCGCCGGGGAGCTGTTTTTT. This sequence encodes CATSGDRLAGELFF.

The rearrangement joins TRBV29-1 to TRBJ2-1; D might be TRBD2 (5 bases). The CDR3 spans 15 residues. Germline CDR1 is SQVTM and CDR2 is ANQGSEA. The V and J ends lost 4 bases and 5 bases respectively, with 18 bases between them. CDR3 in DNA: TGCAGCGTTGTATTTAGCTGGGAGCTGAACAATGAGCAGTTCTTC. This gives the protein CSVVFSWELNNEQFF.

V gene TRBV4-2 combines with J gene TRBJ2-3; 10 nucleotides agree with TRBD2. V lost 1 base to trimming and J lost 0 bases; unmatched junction nucleotides: 10. CDR1 LGHNA and CDR2 YNFKEQ come from the germline V gene. The CDR3 has 19 amino acids. CDR3 sequence: CASSQAKTLAGRSTDTQYF. The DNA of the CDR3 is TGTGCCAGCAGCCAAGCGAAAACACTAGCGGGGAGGAGCACAGATACGCAGTATTTT.

The rearrangement uses TRBV7-3 and TRBJ2-3; 9 nucleotides agree with TRBD2. The CDR3 is 15 residues long. The V gene end was trimmed by 4 bases and the J gene end by 4 bases; junction bases not matched to a gene: 6. In germline, CDR1 is SGHTA, CDR2 FQGTGA. CDR3 region: CASSSGTSHPDTQYF. The CDR3 DNA is TGTGCCAGCAGCTCCGGGACTAGCCACCCAGATACGCAGTATTTT.

V gene TRBV19 combines with J gene TRBJ1-1, with 10 bases lining up with TRBD1. In germline, CDR1 is LNHDA, CDR2 SQIVND (reference sequence). This CDR3 comprises 13 residues. V shed 8 bases and J 5 bases; nucleotides not matched to a gene: 5. The CDR3 DNA reads TGTGCCAGTTTAGGGACAGGGGTTACTGAAGCTTTCTTT. Protein: CASLGTGVTEAFF.

This chain joins TRBV4-3 and TRBJ1-2, with 8 bases matching TRBD1. Trimming removed 1 base from V and 4 bases from J; junction bases left unmatched: 8. CDR3 length: 16 residues. Germline-derived CDR1 and CDR2 are LGHNA and YSLEER. The DNA for the CDR3 is TGCGCCAGCAGCCAAGTCCGGACAGGGATAATCTATGGCTACACCTTC. Protein product: CASSQVRTGIIYGYTF.

The J gene is TRBJ2-4, the V gene TRBV7-8, with 10 nucleotides matching TRBD1. J gave up 7 bases and V 5 bases, and 8 bases lay outside the gene matches. This CDR3 comprises 15 residues. Germline V gene lookup returns CDR1 SGHVS and CDR2 FQNEAQ. The CDR3, as DNA: TGTGCCAGCAGCCTGACAGGGGGCGCCGGGAACATTCAGTACTTC. It encodes CASSLTGGAGNIQYF.

V and J are TRBV2 and TRBJ1-6; 9 bases are shared with TRBD1. The J segment lost 6 bases and the V segment lost 4 bases, leaving 7 bases of the junction unmatched. CDR3 length: 16 residues. In germline, CDR1 is SNHLY, CDR2 FYNNEI. Written as DNA, the CDR3 is TGTGCCAGCAGTGCTACAGGGGGCCTGAGTAATTCACCCCTCCACTTT. This sequence encodes CASSATGGLSNSPLHF.

The chain couples TRBV5-1 to TRBJ2-3; D perhaps matches TRBD2 (5 bases). CDR3 length: 15 amino acids. Trimming shortened V by 1 base and J by 2 bases, and 11 bases separated the two germline ends. CDR1 and CDR2 (germline): SGHRS, YFSETQ. The CDR3 coding sequence is TGCGCCAGCAGCTTGAGCGCGGGCGCCACAGATACGCAGTATTTT. Its translation: CASSLSAGATDTQYF.

This chain joins TRBV11-3 and TRBJ2-1; no clear D gene. Trimming pared 7 bases from V and 7 bases from J, leaving 11 bases between. This CDR3 has 12 amino acids. The germline V gene has CDR1 SGHNT and CDR2 YENEEA. In DNA, the CDR3 is TGTGCCAGCACTCCAAACCGGAATGAGCAGTTCTTC. Its translation: CASTPNRNEQFF.

The chain employs TRBV7-8 and TRBJ2-7, with 12 bases aligning to TRBD2. V lost 0 bases to trimming and J lost 3 bases; unmatched junction nucleotides: 9. The CDR3 runs to 18 residues. Germline assignment: CDR1 SGHVS and CDR2 FQNEAQ. CDR3: CASSLALAGGPSIYEQYV. The CDR3 coding sequence is TGTGCCAGCAGCTTAGCTCTAGCGGGAGGGCCTTCTATCTACGAGCAGTACGTC.

This clone appeared once. This chain joins TRBV7-3 and TRBJ2-5; 7 bases line up with TRBD1. The CDR3 consists of 16 residues. CDR1 SGHTA and CDR2 FQGTGA come from the germline V gene. With V trimmed by 3 bases and J by 1 base, 8 bases remained unmatched. The chain's CDR3 is CASSLTGYGVQETQYF. In DNA form, the CDR3 reads TGTGCCAGCAGCTTGACAGGGTATGGGGTCCAAGAGACCCAGTACTTC. Filled out from reference TRBV7-3 and TRBJ2-5, the complete variable domain reads GAGVSQTPSNKVTEKGKYVELRCDPISGHTALYWYRQSLGQGPEFLIYFQGTGAADDSGLPNDRFFAVRPEGSVSTLKIQRTERGDSAVYLCASSLTGYGVQETQYFGPGTRLLVL.

The rearrangement joins TRBV28 to TRBJ2-5; D not resolved. This CDR3 spans 15 amino acids. Germline V gene data show CDR1 as MDHEN and CDR2 as SYDVKM. V dropped 7 bases and J dropped 4 bases, with 19 bases sitting between them. The CDR3 DNA follows: TGTGCCAGCACCTTGTTTTTAGGCGGCAGAGAGACCCAGTACTTC. Residues: CASTLFLGGRETQYF.

The genes are TRBV27 and TRBJ1-5; 10 bases map to TRBD1. The V and J ends lost 7 bases and 8 bases, in that order; junction bases with no gene match: 5. CDR1 is MNHEY and CDR2 is SMNVEV in the germline V gene (reference sequence). The CDR3 length is 13 residues. In DNA, the CDR3 is TGTGCCAGCACCATGGGACAGGGGAAGCCCCAGCATTTT. Residues: CASTMGQGKPQHF.

The chain is built from TRBV19 and TRBJ1-5; maybe TRBD1 (6 bases). Germline V gives CDR1 LNHDA, CDR2 SQIVND (reference sequence). CDR3 size: 14 residues. V lost 1 base to trimming and J lost 7 bases, with 11 bases between them. The CDR3 DNA is TGTGCCAGTAGTATAGGAGGCAGGGGCCAGCCCCAGCATTTT. It specifies CASSIGGRGQPQHF.

The chain combines TRBV28 with TRBJ1-3; possibly TRBD1 for D (6 bases). The germline V and J ends were trimmed by 0 bases and 3 bases, with 21 bases remaining between them. This CDR3 has 19 amino acids. CDR1 and CDR2 from the germline V gene are MDHEN and SYDVKM. The CDR3 region is CASSLWGLGGEKGGNTIYF. CDR3 DNA: TGTGCCAGCAGTTTATGGGGGTTAGGGGGAGAGAAGGGTGGAAACACCATATATTTT.

The V call is TRBV29-1, the J call TRBJ1-1; D remains unclear. V was cut by 3 bases and J by 11 bases, with 16 bases left in between. Germline-derived CDR1 and CDR2 are SQVTM and ANQGSEA. This CDR3 is 12 amino acids long. CDR3 coding DNA: TGCAGCGTTGAGGGCAACCGTGTTTCGGCTTTCTTT. As protein: CSVEGNRVSAFF. Looking up the rest from reference TRBV29-1 and TRBJ1-1 gives the full variable domain: SAVISQKPSRDICQRGTSLTIQCQVDSQVTMMFWYRQQPGQSLTLIATANQGSEATYESGFVIDKFPISRPNLTFSTLTVSNMSPEDSSIYLCSVEGNRVSAFFGQGTRLTVV.

The chain has TRBV7-6 and TRBJ2-7, with D unresolved. CDR1 is SGHVS, CDR2 FNYEAQ, per germline. V was cut by 1 base and J by 0 bases, with 13 bases left in between. This CDR3 contains 16 residues. This CDR3 reads CASSLDLERSSYEQYF. Here the CDR3 DNA reads TGTGCCAGCAGCTTAGATCTGGAAAGGAGCTCCTACGAGCAGTACTTC.

V is TRBV3-1 (or the pseudogene TRBV3-2) and J is TRBJ2-2; D not resolved. Germline values: CDR1 LGHDT, CDR2 YNNKEL (reference sequence). V lost 4 bases to trimming and J lost 8 bases, with 8 bases between them. The CDR3 runs 12 residues. The CDR3 loop reads CASSPPRGELFF. The CDR3 nucleotides are TGTGCCAGCAGCCCCCCTCGGGGGGAGCTGTTTTTT.

This rearrangement joins TRBV24-1 to TRBJ2-1, with TRBD2 identical over 13 bases. Unmatched junction bases numbered 23, after V lost 5 bases and J lost 8 bases. Germline loops: CDR1 KGHDR, CDR2 SFDVKD. CDR3 length: 21 amino acids. Here the CDR3 reads CATSASMLRQGRTSGSDEQFF. The CDR3 nucleotides read TGTGCCACCAGTGCTAGCATGTTGAGACAGGGAAGGACTAGCGGGAGTGATGAGCAGTTCTTC.

Notes on this clone: Because the CDR3's place on the DNA is in doubt, the DNA is left out and the CDR3 is given as listed by TCRdb. V and J are TRBV14 and TRBJ2-1; the table calls TRBD1, which could not be checked here. Germline V gives CDR1 SGHDN, CDR2 FVKESK. From its first to its last residue, the CDR3 has 13 amino acids. This CDR3 reads CASSQVASGILFF.